The rows below give T cell receptor beta chains drawn from one sample of a study of long-term antiretroviral therapy in people with HIV. Some clones are missing from TCRdb's copy, which holds only in-frame ones; the method was immunoSEQ multiplex PCR. This sample yields roughly 30,000 clones, of which about nine tenths are seen a single time; 8.3% belongs to the top ten. Sequencing was performed on unsorted PBMCs, taken 3.2 years before starting antiretroviral therapy. The source of these receptors is a man aged 45-65 years with HIV. CDR3s include the opening cysteine and the closing phenylalanine or tryptophan. Each record gives: V gene, J gene, D gene, clone size, CDR3 protein, CDR3 DNA. D genes are given only for firm matches. Some rows mark clone size as missing; the rest say once, few, many or name a class of expanded clone.

>TRBV6-4|TRBJ1-3|TRBD1|NA
CASSDRGPRNTIYF
TGTGCCAGCAGTGACAGGGGGCCCAGAAACACCATATATTTT
>TRBV28|TRBJ1-5|NA|NA
CASSFWGLSQPQHF
TGTGCCAGCAGTTTTTGGGGGCTTAGTCAGCCCCAGCATTTT
>TRBV10-3|TRBJ2-7|NA|NA
CAISAAGSLHEQYF
TGTGCCATCAGTGCGGCAGGTAGCCTCCACGAGCAGTACTTC
>TRBV18|TRBJ1-1|NA|NA
CASSPQKNWAFF
TGTGCCAGCTCACCACAAAAGAATTGGGCTTTCTTT
>TRBV28|TRBJ1-3|TRBD1|NA
CASRAVTGGRWSGNTIYF
TGTGCCAGCAGAGCCGTGACAGGGGGCCGGTGGTCTGGAAACACCATATATTTT
>TRBV9|TRBJ2-7|TRBD2|NA
CASSTGGDRSYEQYF
TGTGCCAGCAGCACGGGGGGGGACCGCTCCTACGAGCAGTACTTC
>TRBV9|TRBJ2-1|NA|NA
CASSGGPFDEQFF
TGTGCCAGCAGCGGGGGACCCTTTGATGAGCAGTTCTTC
>TRBV18|TRBJ1-2|NA|NA
CASSPDSLTGYTF
TGTGCCAGCTCACCAGACAGTCTGACTGGCTACACCTTC
>TRBV27|TRBJ2-5|NA|NA
CASSLSRGAGETQYF
TGTGCCAGCAGTTTATCCCGGGGGGCGGGAGAGACCCAGTACTTC
>TRBV9|TRBJ1-6|NA|NA
CASSVSSLGHSPLHF
TGTGCCAGCAGCGTAAGTTCCTTAGGGCATTCACCCCTCCACTTT
>TRBV6-1|TRBJ1-4|TRBD1|once
CASNQRGLPEKLFF
TGTGCCAGCAATCAGAGGGGGCTTCCTGAAAAACTGTTTTTT
>TRBV10-2|TRBJ2-3|TRBD2|once
CASSVSGVFTDTQYF
TGCGCCAGCAGTGTCAGCGGGGTCTTCACAGATACGCAGTATTTT
>TRBV9|TRBJ1-6|NA|once
CASSVGAEALHF
TGTGCCAGCAGCGTTGGTGCTGAAGCCCTCCACTTT
>TRBV4-1|TRBJ2-1|NA|NA
CASSQDAITPYNEQFF
TGCGCCAGCAGCCAAGATGCTATCACCCCCTACAATGAGCAGTTCTTC
>TRBV29-1|TRBJ2-3|TRBD2|NA
CSVAARGSTDTQYF
TGCAGCGTTGCTGCGCGGGGGAGCACAGATACGCAGTATTTT
>TRBV2|TRBJ2-3|TRBD2|NA
CASREGLAGAYTQYF
TGTGCCAGCAGGGAAGGACTAGCGGGAGCATATACGCAGTATTTT
>TRBV12-1|TRBJ1-5|NA|NA
CASSLARGPQHF
TGTGCCAGCAGTCTCGCTAGGGGGCCCCAGCATTTT
>TRBV6-5|TRBJ2-5|TRBD1|NA
CATLKGQGARETQYF
TGTGCCACGCTTAAGGGGCAGGGGGCGAGGGAGACCCAGTACTTC
>TRBV7-2|TRBJ2-1|NA|NA
CASSLDSGSYNEQFF
TGTGCCAGCAGCTTAGACTCCGGGAGCTACAATGAGCAGTTCTTC
>TRBV6-1|TRBJ1-2|NA|NA
CASSPGTRGYTF
TGTGCCAGCAGCCCCGGCACCCGGGGCTACACCTTC
>TRBV19|TRBJ1-4|NA|NA
CASRAVGSNEKLFF
TGTGCCAGTAGGGCAGTAGGGAGTAATGAAAAACTGTTTTTT
>TRBV30|TRBJ2-1|TRBD2|NA
CAWSRGLAGGPDEQFF
TGTGCCTGGAGTCGGGGACTAGCGGGGGGGCCGGATGAGCAGTTCTTC
>TRBV5-6|TRBJ2-1|TRBD2|NA
CASSSRERINEQFF
TGTGCCAGCAGCTCGCGGGAGAGAATCAATGAGCAGTTCTTC
>TRBV7-8|TRBJ1-2|NA|NA
CASSSNLGNDRSPYGYTF
TGTGCCAGCAGCTCGAACCTGGGGAACGACAGGAGCCCCTATGGCTACACCTTC
>TRBV6-5|TRBJ1-1|TRBD1|NA
CASSYGRDRGTEAFF
TGTGCCAGCAGTTACGGACGGGACAGGGGTACTGAAGCTTTCTTT
>TRBV7-2|TRBJ1-4|TRBD1|NA
CASSLMTGGYEKLFF
TGTGCCAGCAGCCTGATGACAGGGGGCTATGAAAAACTGTTTTTT
>TRBV9|TRBJ2-7|NA|once
CASSGPTASSYEQYF
TGTGCCAGCAGCGGGCCTACGGCCAGCTCCTACGAGCAGTACTTC
>TRBV7-2|TRBJ1-2|NA|NA
CASSLLLGVNYGYTF
TGTGCCAGCAGCTTATTGCTGGGGGTAAACTATGGCTACACCTTC
>TRBV7-9|TRBJ1-5|NA|NA
CASSSLDSLEPQHF
TGTGCCAGCAGCTCACTGGACAGTCTTGAGCCCCAGCATTTT
>TRBV5-1|TRBJ2-1|TRBD2|NA
CASSLPVGGSSYNEQFF
TGCGCCAGCAGCTTGCCCGTGGGCGGGAGCTCCTACAATGAGCAGTTCTTC
>TRBV6-5|TRBJ1-2|TRBD1|NA
CASRGWGQGYGYTF
TGTGCCAGCAGGGGGTGGGGACAGGGCTATGGCTACACCTTC
>TRBV19|TRBJ2-7|TRBD1|NA
CASSTETGSSEQYF
TGTGCCAGTAGTACCGAGACAGGGTCCAGCGAGCAGTACTTC
>TRBV28|TRBJ1-5|NA|NA
CASRHQQPQHF
TGTGCCAGCAGACATCAACAGCCCCAGCATTTT
>TRBV4-2|TRBJ1-4|NA|NA
CASSQEGANEKLFF
TGTGCCAGCAGCCAAGAGGGGGCCAATGAAAAACTGTTTTTT
>TRBV4-1|TRBJ2-7|NA|few
CASSQDLGTSSRDEQYF
TGCGCCAGCAGCCAAGATCTTGGGACATCTTCACGCGACGAGCAGTACTTC
>TRBV9|TRBJ1-3|NA|NA
CASSVDSPSSGNTIYF
TGTGCCAGCAGCGTAGATTCCCCGAGCTCTGGAAACACCATATATTTT
>TRBV27|TRBJ2-3|TRBD2|NA
CASTLAGADTQYF
TGTGCCAGCACCTTAGCGGGGGCAGATACGCAGTATTTT
>TRBV2|TRBJ1-6|NA|NA
CASREQGYNSPLHF
TGTGCCAGCAGGGAACAGGGTTATAATTCACCCCTCCACTTT
>TRBV5-1|TRBJ2-3|NA|NA
CASSIRQRTDTQYF
TGCGCCAGCAGCATAAGACAGAGAACAGATACGCAGTATTTT
>TRBV5-1|TRBJ2-3|NA|NA
CASSYGGADTQYF
TGCGCCAGCAGTTATGGGGGAGCAGATACGCAGTATTTT
>TRBV6-5|TRBJ2-5|NA|NA
CASSYETDGETQYF
TGTGCCAGCAGTTACGAAACCGACGGAGAGACCCAGTACTTC
>TRBV5-1|TRBJ2-7|TRBD1|once
CASSFNDRARFTEQYF
TGCGCCAGCAGCTTCAACGACAGGGCCAGGTTTACCGAGCAGTACTTC
>TRBV11-3|TRBJ1-1|TRBD1|NA
CASSLGQGEVATEAFF
TGTGCCAGCAGCTTAGGGCAGGGGGAAGTCGCCACTGAAGCTTTCTTT
>TRBV6-5|TRBJ1-5|NA|NA
CASSYLVDQPQHF
TGTGCCAGCAGTTACCTCGTGGATCAGCCCCAGCATTTT
>TRBV5-6|TRBJ2-5|NA|NA
CASSDLIWGTQETQYF
TGTGCCAGCAGCGATTTGATTTGGGGGACACAAGAGACCCAGTACTTC
>TRBV9|TRBJ2-2|NA|few
CASSGPRPTGELFF
TGTGCCAGCAGCGGGCCCCGGCCCACCGGGGAGCTGTTTTTT
>TRBV19|TRBJ1-3|NA|few
CASSIGQTSGNTIYF
TGTGCCAGTAGTATAGGACAGACCTCTGGAAACACCATATATTTT
>TRBV10-1|TRBJ2-3|TRBD1|once
CASSLTGSSDTQYF
TGCGCCAGCAGTTTGACAGGGAGTTCAGATACGCAGTATTTT
>TRBV30|TRBJ2-1|NA|NA
CAWTSQGLSNEQFF
TGTGCCTGGACTTCTCAGGGGCTAAGCAATGAGCAGTTCTTC
>TRBV6-1|TRBJ2-7|TRBD1|NA
CASSDSAGGGEQYF
TGTGCCAGCAGTGATAGCGCAGGGGGTGGCGAGCAGTACTTC
>TRBV5-1|TRBJ2-5|NA|NA
CASSPGLVETQYF
TGCGCCAGCAGCCCCGGACTCGTGGAGACCCAGTACTTC
>TRBV19|TRBJ2-7|NA|NA
CASSTQQGYEQYF
TGTGCCAGTAGTACTCAACAGGGCTACGAGCAGTACTTC
>TRBV29-1|TRBJ1-1|NA|NA
CSVGGGTEAFF
TGCAGCGTTGGAGGGGGCACTGAAGCTTTCTTT
>TRBV6-1|TRBJ2-3|NA|NA
CASSEGNTDTQYF
TGTGCCAGCAGTGAAGGAAACACAGATACGCAGTATTTT